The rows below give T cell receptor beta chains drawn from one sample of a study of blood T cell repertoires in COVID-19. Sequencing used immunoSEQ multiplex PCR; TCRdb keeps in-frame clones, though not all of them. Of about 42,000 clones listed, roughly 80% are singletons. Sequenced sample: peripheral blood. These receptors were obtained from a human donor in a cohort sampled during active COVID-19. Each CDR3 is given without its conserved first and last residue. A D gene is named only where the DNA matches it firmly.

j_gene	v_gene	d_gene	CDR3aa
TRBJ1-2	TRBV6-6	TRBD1	ASSIDRDFYGYT
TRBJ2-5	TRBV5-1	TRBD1	ASSLDSTGEQETQY
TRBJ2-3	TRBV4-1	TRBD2	ASSHPGTSDTTQY
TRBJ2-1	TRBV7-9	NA	ASSPGSSYNEQF
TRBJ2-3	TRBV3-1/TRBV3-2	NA	ASSQATSTDTQY
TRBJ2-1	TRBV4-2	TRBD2	ASSQDLSGEDNEQF
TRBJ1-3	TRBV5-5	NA	ASSSLSGGSGNTIY
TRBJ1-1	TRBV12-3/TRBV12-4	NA	ASSLQGTEAF
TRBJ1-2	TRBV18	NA	ASSPPVPEAYGYT
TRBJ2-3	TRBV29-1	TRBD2	SALAGGPRDTQY
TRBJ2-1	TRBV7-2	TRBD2	ASSYTRGGGTDEQF
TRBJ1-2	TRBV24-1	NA	ATPDCLDRNYGYT
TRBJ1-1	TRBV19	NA	ASSIGTDFTEAF
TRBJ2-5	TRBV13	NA	ASSLRGGEQETQY
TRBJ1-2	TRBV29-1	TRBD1	SVRDRGLDGYT
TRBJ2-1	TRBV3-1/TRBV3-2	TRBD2	ASSQTSGGGQF
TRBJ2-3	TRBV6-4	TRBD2	ASSQSGVSTDTQY
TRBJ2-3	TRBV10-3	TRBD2	AIGGGSGGPTDTQY
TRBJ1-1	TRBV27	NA	ASRLPGANGEAF
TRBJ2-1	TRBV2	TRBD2	ASHEGGLYNEQF
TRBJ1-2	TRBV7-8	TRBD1	ASSYSSLDRDGYT
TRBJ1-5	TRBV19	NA	ASNDWGDTRLPQH
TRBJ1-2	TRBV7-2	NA	ASSPDKNYGYT
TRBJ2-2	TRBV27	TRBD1	ASSLTGGAPGELF
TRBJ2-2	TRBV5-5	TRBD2	ATATGNSGVGTGELF
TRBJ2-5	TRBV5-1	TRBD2	ASRGAGFQETQY
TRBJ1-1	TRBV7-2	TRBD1	ASSWTTGWESEAF
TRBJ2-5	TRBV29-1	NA	SAKTANQETQY
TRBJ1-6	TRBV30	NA	AWSRDTKSPLH
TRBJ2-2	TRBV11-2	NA	ASRSLNTGELF
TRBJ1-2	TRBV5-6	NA	ASSLILAGDGGYT